What follows is one T cell receptor beta chain and its context. Its antigen is still unknown. With 60 Vbeta and 13 Jbeta primers, the PCR was carried out. Here immunoSEQ multiplex PCR was the method, and the copy in TCRdb shows in-frame clones only, minus some. The table shows about 180,000 clones, with around 80% occurring only once. This sample was included in a study of cytomegalovirus exposure and HLA in healthy donors. Regarding the study as a whole: Most of the TCR beta V segments (in an earlier analysis) were productive either about 90% or about 30% of the time.

Germline values: CDR1 MNHEY, CDR2 SMNVEV (reference sequence). CDR3 length equals 18 residues. V lost 5 bases and J lost 5; bases outside the gene matches: 11. The clonotype originates from a man aged 18 to 29 in good health and CMV-seronegative. The chain joins TRBV27 to TRBJ2-2; 13 bases line up with TRBD2. The sequenced sample consisted of PBMCs. DNA for the CDR3: TGTGCCAGCAGTCTCGGGACTAGCGGGAAAAGTTGGACCGGGGAGCTGTTTTTT. Residues: CASSLGTSGKSWTGELFF.